This T cell receptor (beta chain) was recorded in a study of blood T cells in healthy people across ages. A sample-barcoded 5' primer and a J-beta primer mix were used in a second PCR of roughly 7 to 12 cycles. TCRdb reprocessed the 5' RACE reads with MiXCR, giving one entry per CDR3 protein. This table holds 550,000 to 700,000 distinct CDR3 sequences, 25% to 30% found once. This clonotype was counted between two and nine times. The V gene's germline CDR1 is DFQATT and CDR2 SNEGSKA (reference sequence). The CDR3 spans 13 residues. This chain joins TRBV20-1 and TRBJ2-5, with a possible D match to TRBD1 (7 bases). The end of the DNA aligns better with TRBJ2-7, so the J call may be wrong. Sequencing was performed on blood. This receptor was taken from a woman between 70 and 85 years old in good health. Here the CDR3 reads CSAAGTAAYEQYF. The CDR3 region has the DNA TGCAGTGCTGCGGGGACAGCCGCCTACGAGCAGTACTTC.